This TCR beta chain was identified in a study of vaccination and CD4 T cells after COVID-19. As to this clonotype: Its antigen is unknown.

Treatment in this sample: roughly ten-day PBMC culture with coronavirus spike peptide pools or control peptides (ViraFEST assay). The germline gives CDR1 SEHNR, CDR2 FQNEAQ (reference sequence). The CDR3 has 15 residues. Trimming took 5 bases from V and 2 from J, leaving 15 bases between them. Sequence data for DNA of cultured CD4+ T cells were generated by the Oncomine TCR Beta short-read assay. Once CD4+ T cells had been cultured, genomic DNA was extracted from them. TCRdb recomputed calls from the PCR reads with MiXCR, one row per CDR3 protein. Of 7,500 to 9,500 distinct CDR3 sequences listed, 45% to 55% are singletons.

Material: CD4+ T cells from blood, cultured in vitro. The chain is built from TRBV7-9 and TRBJ2-5; D is perhaps TRBD1 or TRBD2 (5 bases each). This sequence was found in a human donor who had recovered from COVID-19. The chain's CDR3 is CASSRSSGRQETQYF. DNA for the CDR3: TGTGCCAGCAGCCGTTCGTCGGGACGGCAAGAGACCCAGTACTTC.